The 8 T cell receptor beta chains below come from one sample, sequenced in a study of human T cells and chemical hapten exposure. The time point is: patch test 2, 6 weeks after DPC sensitization. Indicated treatment: therapeutic diphenylcyclopropenone sensitization with weekly scalp DPC. MiXCR, applied by TCRdb to the RACE reads, yields one record per CDR3 protein. The sample has over 100,000 distinct CDR3 sequences, about a tenth seen once. The input for sequencing was whole blood, taken in connection with sensitization to the hapten diphenylcyclopropenone (DPC). Source of these receptors: a woman in her thirties or forties with alopecia areata. Some clones in this sample may be carry-over from other donors' samples.

This clonotype was seen at least ten times. The genes are TRBV28 and TRBJ1-5; 8 bases are shared with TRBD1. This CDR3 has 17 amino acids. Germline V gives CDR1 MDHEN, CDR2 SYDVKM. V dropped 6 bases and J dropped 1; count of bases not matched to a gene: 11. This CDR3 is CASSVTQGAASNQPQHF. The CDR3 DNA sequence: TGTGCCAGCAGCGTGACCCAGGGGGCGGCCAGCAATCAGCCCCAGCATTTT.

This clonotype came up a few times. The chain couples TRBV29-1 to TRBJ1-5; D is perhaps TRBD1 (5 bases). V shed 3 bases and J shed 1 base, with 16 bases lying between them. The CDR3 totals 16 residues. The germline V gene encodes CDR1 SQVTM and CDR2 ANQGSEA. The CDR3 reads CSVEGDSSESNQPQHF. The CDR3 DNA is TGCAGCGTTGAGGGGGACTCATCGGAGAGCAATCAGCCCCAGCATTTT.

V usage is TRBV3-1 and J usage is TRBJ1-2, with D unclear. V was cut by 3 bases and J by 8 bases, with 10 bases left in between. Looked up from germline, CDR1 is LGHDT and CDR2 is YNNKEL (reference sequence). The CDR3 spans 12 residues. The CDR3 protein is CASSHPAGGYTF. CDR3 nucleotides: TGTGCCAGCAGCCATCCCGCAGGAGGCTACACCTTC.

This clonotype came up many times. Here the CDR3 DNA reads TGCAGTGATTCTAGCGGGGGGGCTAGCACAGATACGCAGTATTTT. Amino acid sequence: CSDSSGGASTDTQYF. V usage is TRBV20-1 and J usage is TRBJ2-3, with TRBD2 matching over 12 bases. The germline V gene has CDR1 DFQATT and CDR2 SNEGSKA (reference sequence). The J segment lost 0 bases and the V segment lost 7 bases, leaving 5 bases of the junction unmatched. The CDR3 consists of 15 residues.

The gene calls are TRBV20-1 and TRBJ1-5, with D uncertain. Germline V gives CDR1 DFQATT, CDR2 SNEGSKA (reference sequence). The V and J ends lost 6 bases and 9 bases respectively, with 21 bases between them. The CDR3 extends over 14 amino acids. The CDR3 sequence is CSAGNEAVTGPQHF. Written as DNA, the CDR3 is TGCAGTGCCGGGAACGAGGCAGTGACCGGGCCCCAGCATTTT.

This clonotype was observed at least ten times. V gene TRBV18 combines with J gene TRBJ2-7; D remains ambiguous. Germline-derived CDR1 and CDR2 are KGHSH and LQKENI. The CDR3 covers 15 residues. Trimming left V 2 bases short and J 1 base short, with 12 bases between. The CDR3 DNA sequence: TGTGCCAGCTCACCAACGCGGCAGGATTCCTACGAGCAGTACTTC. It codes for CASSPTRQDSYEQYF.

The DNA for the CDR3 is TGCGCCAGCAGCTTGGAAAATTTGGGCCGGGACACTGAAGCTTTCTTT. This translates into CASSLENLGRDTEAFF. The chain combines TRBV5-1 with TRBJ1-1, with D uncertain. There are 16 residues in the CDR3. V dropped 0 bases and J dropped 3 bases, with 15 bases sitting between them. The germline V gene has CDR1 SGHRS and CDR2 YFSETQ. The full variable domain, its missing parts supplied by reference TRBV5-1 and TRBJ1-1, is KAGVTQTPRYLIKTRGQQVTLSCSPISGHRSVSWYQQTPGQGLQFLFEYFSETQRNKGNFPGRFSGRQFSNSRSEMNVSTLELGDSALYLCASSLENLGRDTEAFFGQGTRLTVV.

On this clonotype itself: It may be a read error: a sequence one base away is much more abundant. The genes are TRBV2 and TRBJ1-1, with D uncertain. Germline values: CDR1 SNHLY, CDR2 FYNNEI. The CDR3 extends over 13 amino acids. The germline V and J ends were trimmed by 8 bases and 5 bases, with 15 bases remaining between them. CDR3: CASGVGRLTEAFF. In DNA form, the CDR3 reads TGTGCCAGCGGTGTAGGCAGGCTTACTGAAGCTTTCTTT. Full variable domain (missing parts from reference TRBV2 and TRBJ1-1): EPEVTQTPSHQVTQMGQEVILRCVPISNHLYFYWYRQILGQKVEFLVSFYNNEISEKSEIFDDQFSVERPDGSNFTLKIRSTKLEDSAMYFCASGVGRLTEAFFGQGTRLTVV.